This T cell receptor beta chain was sequenced during a study of T cells after posttransplantation cyclophosphamide. A marrow graft followed busulfan-fludarabine conditioning, with cyclophosphamide on days +3 and +4. Study-wide results and limits: Later post-transplant blood repertoires were often dominated by donor CD8+ memory clones. TRB clonality was highly associated with recipient CMV seropositivity and reactivation.

Germline values: CDR1 SGHDT, CDR2 YYEEEE. J was trimmed by 5 bases and V by 4 bases; bases with no gene match: 11. The CDR3 is 16 amino acids. The table lists this clone with a count of one. Its antigen is unidentified. Sequenced by immunoSEQ multiplex PCR; TCRdb stores in-frame clones only, minus some. The table records about 22,000 clones, roughly nine tenths of them present only once. This TCR came from a female patient in her thirties or forties who received an allogeneic stem cell transplant from an unrelated donor, was CMV-positive, and had no GVHD. A subset of T cells may come from the graft donor. The chain uses TRBV5-6 and TRBJ2-1; 8 nucleotides match TRBD1. The sequencing used PBMCs, collected after allogeneic stem cell transplant with posttransplant cyclophosphamide. The CDR3 DNA reads TGTGCCAGCAGCACCCTCAGGGGGCTGGGGCACAATGAGCAGTTCTTC. It specifies CASSTLRGLGHNEQFF.